This TCR beta chain originates from a study of cytomegalovirus exposure and HLA in healthy donors (dated by TCRdb to between 2016 and 2019). With regard to the full study: According to a later analysis, the roughly 130 validation repertoires were produced on the same platform as the approximately 600 repertoires of the first cohort. Besides the first cohort of approximately 710 subjects, a separate validation cohort made up of 120 or so different subjects was used. To predict cytomegalovirus infection status, the study combined high-throughput TCR immunosequencing, statistical association of individual TCRs with disease status, and machine learning. The aim of the study was to test whether cataloging public T cell receptors could identify signatures of past pathogen exposure. Findings and caveats that apply to the study as a whole: The classifier was reported to diagnose cytomegalovirus status with high specificity and sensitivity in both the original cohort and the validation cohort. A total of 150 to 200 TCR beta chains were listed by the study as associated with cytomegalovirus. A later analysis lacked HLA typing for the validation cohort, so it scored co-occurrence in that cohort across all 120 repertoires. In vitro tests confirmed that a few of the cytomegalovirus-associated TCR beta chains recognize cytomegalovirus antigens. A later analysis found that TCRs clustered in the first cohort also tended to co-occur in the 120 validation repertoires, with roughly 95% of cluster scores above 0. According to the authors, the approach could potentially be generalized to other disease states and immunological phenotypes. While some public TCRs were present in many individuals, most TCR sequences turned up only very rarely across donors.

Separate from the roughly 700-subject first cohort, the validation cohort of around 130 subjects was the group to which the donors belonged. The CDR3 spans 14 residues, from the cysteine through the phenylalanine. Only CDR3 DNA remains: 42 bases, in frame from the first base. The CDR1 and CDR2 encoded by the germline V gene are MNHNS and SASEGT. At the junction V is shortened by 8 bases and J by 7 bases, with 20 bases in between. Libraries were constructed by the immunoSEQ multiplex PCR assay. In the authors' own workflow: A statistical classification framework was developed to diagnose cytomegalovirus status using the catalog of TCR beta chain sequences. TCRdb provides this immuneACCESS table in a form limited to in-frame rearrangements. Some clones are lacking; in checked studies, under half of them reflect an unresolved V gene, and why the rest are absent is not known. That table supplies the V and J calls and clone size; D and trimming were determined from the DNA. The sample includes hundreds of thousands of clones, with 86% observed a single time. Of the sample, 1% to 1.5% is held by the ten largest clones.

Concerning this clone: Its target antigen remains unknown. No per-base quality is available; no much larger clone lies one base away.

The receptor was derived from a woman aged 25 to 39 in good health and CMV-seropositive. The chain was built from TRBV6-1 and TRBJ1-2; the D segment could be TRBD1, given 5 matching bases. Sequencing used PBMCs. The nucleotides read TGTGCCAGCTCCTGGGGGGAAGGGACTTTTGGCTACACCTTC. Translation gives CASSWGEGTFGYTF.